This T cell receptor (beta chain) stems from a study of cytomegalovirus exposure and HLA in healthy donors. Across the study: The roughly 130 validation repertoires were reported in a later analysis to have been generated on the same platform as the roughly 720 first-cohort repertoires.

Sequenced by immunoSEQ multiplex PCR; TCRdb stores in-frame clones only, minus some. There are about 200,000 clones in the sample; about 82% occur only once, and around 1.6% lies in the top ten. Germline lookup yields CDR1 SGHNT and CDR2 YYREEE (reference sequence). The CDR3 has 14 amino acids. V was trimmed by 4 bases and J by 1 base, leaving 9 bases between them. The V call is TRBV5-4, the J call TRBJ1-5; D is undetermined. Specimen: PBMCs. The sequence derives from a woman younger than 30 in good health and CMV-seronegative. CDR3 sequence: CASSPPGSNQPQHF. In nucleotides, the CDR3 is TGTGCCAGCAGCCCTCCCGGGAGCAATCAGCCCCAGCATTTT.